These 31 T cell receptor beta chains originate from one sample sequenced in a study of radiotherapy plus CTLA-4 blockade in lung cancer (dated by TCRdb to the late 2010s). Receptor libraries were prepared by the immunoSEQ multiplex PCR assay. TCRdb holds this immuneACCESS table with in-frame rearrangements only. Some clones are missing; in checked studies, unresolved V genes explain under half, and the rest has no known cause. This sample is represented by roughly 92,000 clones; approximately 83% of them were singletons. The top ten clonotypes cover about 2% of the sample. The sample here was peripheral blood, taken from a patient treated with radiotherapy plus ipilimumab. Receptors were obtained from a human donor with non-small cell lung cancer who had a partial response to radiotherapy plus ipilimumab.

This clone was observed a handful of times. The chain is built from TRBV6-6 and TRBJ1-3; unclear D gene. V lost 8 bases and J 0 bases, leaving 5 bases between the germline ends. Germline V gene lookup returns CDR1 MNHNY and CDR2 SVGAGI (reference sequence). CDR3 length: 12 amino acids. The chain's CDR3 is CASAPSGNTIYF. In DNA form, the CDR3 reads TGTGCCAGCGCGCCCTCTGGAAACACCATATATTTT.

Regarding this clone: This likely comes from a read error, as the CDR3 has no conserved phenylalanine or tryptophan at its end. The V and J genes are TRBV18 and TRBJ2-7; D is perhaps TRBD1 (5 bases). Germline-derived CDR1 and CDR2 are KGHSH and LQKENI. This CDR3 is built from 14 residues. Trimming pared 0 bases from V and 0 bases from J, leaving 6 bases between. In DNA, the CDR3 is TGTGCCAGCTCACCACCGGGGCTCTCCTACGAGCAGTACCTC. Protein: CASSPPGLSYEQYL.

The genes are TRBV6-5 and TRBJ2-7; 10 bases are shared with TRBD2. This CDR3 has 13 residues. Per germline, CDR1 MNHEY and CDR2 SVGAGI. V trimming: 7 bases; J trimming: 0 bases; junction bases outside the gene matches: 0. CDR3 bases: TGTGCCAGCACTAGCGGGAGCTCCTACGAGCAGTACTTC. Amino acid sequence: CASTSGSSYEQYF.

The rearrangement links TRBV15 to TRBJ1-2; no clear D gene. The CDR3 has 12 amino acids. V was cut by 4 bases and J by 7 bases, with 10 bases left in between. Germline V lookup: CDR1 LNHNV, CDR2 YYDKDF (reference sequence). The CDR3 DNA reads as TGTGCCACCAGCAATGGAGGTGGTGGCTACACCTTC. This encodes CATSNGGGGYTF.

This clone appeared a single time. The chain joins TRBV5-1 to TRBJ2-6; D gene unclear. CDR3 length: 15 residues. Germline V gene lookup returns CDR1 SGHRS and CDR2 YFSETQ. With 4 bases removed from V and 1 base from J, the gap between germline ends came to 9 bases. The CDR3 protein is CASSAVISGANVLTF. Written as DNA, the CDR3 is TGCGCCAGCAGCGCAGTGATTTCTGGGGCCAACGTCCTGACTTTC. The full variable domain, rest sourced from reference TRBV5-1 and TRBJ2-6, is KAGVTQTPRYLIKTRGQQVTLSCSPISGHRSVSWYQQTPGQGLQFLFEYFSETQRNKGNFPGRFSGRQFSNSRSEMNVSTLELGDSALYLCASSAVISGANVLTFGAGSRLTVL.

Concerning this clone: Other DNA sequences in this specimen translate into the identical CDR3. This chain uses TRBV11-2 with TRBJ1-3; a possible D gene is TRBD1 (5 bases). Trimming took 1 base from V and 0 from J, leaving 16 bases between them. The CDR3 sequence is 18 residues long. Germline V gene data show CDR1 as SGHAT and CDR2 as FQNNGV. As DNA, the CDR3 is TGTGCCAGCAGCTTAGCCCCCCAGGGCACCTACTCTGGAAACACCATATATTTT. Translated, it gives CASSLAPQGTYSGNTIYF.

The gene calls are TRBV5-4 and TRBJ2-7; D gene unclear. CDR1 is SGHNT and CDR2 is YYREEE in the germline V gene (reference sequence). The V and J ends lost 4 bases and 2 bases respectively, with 13 bases between them. The CDR3 has 14 amino acids. The CDR3 sequence: CASSRDTWTYEQYF. Here the CDR3 DNA reads TGTGCCAGCAGCCGAGACACGTGGACCTACGAGCAGTACTTC.

This chain uses TRBV27 with TRBJ2-7, with TRBD1 matching over 8 bases. The CDR3 runs to 14 residues. Per germline, CDR1 MNHEY and CDR2 SMNVEV (reference sequence). V was pared by 0 bases and J by 2 bases, with 0 bases of the junction left unmatched. DNA for the CDR3: TGTGCCAGCAGTTTATCCAGGGGGCCCTACGAGCAGTACTTC. It codes for CASSLSRGPYEQYF.

The V gene is TRBV6-5, the J gene TRBJ1-4; 8 bases line up with TRBD1. CDR3 size: 14 residues. Trimming at V came to 5 bases and at J to 8 bases, leaving 7 bases not matched to a gene. Germline CDR1 and CDR2: MNHEY and SVGAGI. The CDR3 DNA sequence: TGTGCCAGCAGTCTACAGGGGGTTCGGGAAAAACTGTTTTTT. This translates into CASSLQGVREKLFF.

In regard to this clone: The junction departs from the called germline gene at one end, perhaps through a read error. This sequence joins TRBV28 and TRBJ2-2; TRBD2 matches at 13 bases. This CDR3 region has 17 residues. Germline CDR1 and CDR2: MDHEN and SYDVKM. CDR3: CGSEAGLAGLNTGELFF. The DNA for the CDR3 is TGTGGCAGCGAGGCGGGACTAGCGGGACTTAACACCGGGGAGCTGTTTTTT.

V gene TRBV27 combines with J gene TRBJ2-7; a possible D gene is TRBD2 (6 bases). V lost 9 bases, J lost 1 base, and 22 bases lay in between. CDR1 and CDR2 from the germline V gene are MNHEY and SMNVEV (reference sequence). This CDR3 spans 16 amino acids. CDR3 region: CASGSHSRGGSYEQYF. CDR3 sequence (DNA): TGTGCCAGTGGAAGCCACAGTCGAGGAGGGTCCTACGAGCAGTACTTC.

The V call is TRBV2, the J call TRBJ2-5; 8 bases align to TRBD1. V was pared by 7 bases and J by 4 bases, with 14 bases of the junction left unmatched. The CDR3 covers 16 residues. Germline V gene sequence: CDR1 SNHLY, CDR2 FYNNEI. CDR3 amino acids: CASTVDGGTGGETQYF. CDR3 nucleotide sequence: TGTGCCAGCACTGTTGATGGGGGGACAGGAGGAGAGACCCAGTACTTC.

The chain links TRBV18 to TRBJ1-5, with D unclear. V lost 1 base to trimming and J lost 5 bases, with 18 bases between them. CDR3 length: 17 amino acids. Germline lookup yields CDR1 KGHSH and CDR2 LQKENI. CDR3 DNA: TGTGCCAGCTCACCACGAGGGAGGAGCAGGAGCGATCAGCCCCAGCATTTT. It is translated as CASSPRGRSRSDQPQHF.

This clone has just one count. The CDR3 protein is CASSYLDSGMNTEAFF. CDR3 bases: TGCGCCAGCAGCTATCTTGACAGTGGGATGAACACTGAAGCTTTCTTT. The chain employs TRBV4-1 and TRBJ1-1, with D tentatively TRBD1 (5 bases). Trimming took off 5 bases at V and 0 bases at J, with 16 bases between the two ends. The CDR3 consists of 16 residues. Germline V gene lookup returns CDR1 MGHRA and CDR2 YSYEKL.

This chain links TRBV25-1 with TRBJ2-3; 10 bases match TRBD1. Germline CDR1 and CDR2: MGHDK and SYGVNS. The CDR3 length is 17 residues. Trimming removed 4 bases from V and 1 base from J; junction bases left unmatched: 8. CDR3 protein: CASSARQGATGTDTQYF. The CDR3 bases are TGTGCCAGCAGTGCAAGACAGGGGGCGACGGGCACAGATACGCAGTATTTT.

CDR3: CASSFPEGRGYGYTF. The CDR3 region has the DNA TGTGCCAGCAGTTTTCCCGAGGGCAGGGGTTATGGCTACACCTTC. The chain has TRBV28 and TRBJ1-2; maybe TRBD1 (6 bases). CDR3 size: 15 residues. The germline gives CDR1 MDHEN, CDR2 SYDVKM. V was trimmed by 3 bases and J by 5 bases, leaving 16 bases between them.

The rearrangement uses TRBV5-4 and TRBJ2-3, with D uncertain. Trimming left V 0 bases short and J 4 bases short, with 12 bases between. Germline CDR1 and CDR2: SGHNT and YYREEE (reference sequence). The CDR3 covers 15 residues. The CDR3 here is CASSLVTLPPDTQYF. The CDR3 DNA is TGTGCCAGCAGCTTGGTTACATTACCTCCAGATACGCAGTATTTT.

This chain connects TRBV7-9 to TRBJ2-2; D uncertain. Germline V CDR1 and CDR2: SEHNR, FQNEAQ (reference sequence). This CDR3 contains 12 residues. The V gene lost 5 bases and the J gene lost 3 bases, with 4 bases spanning the gap. The CDR3 loop is CASSIDTGELFF. DNA of the CDR3: TGTGCCAGCAGCATCGACACCGGGGAGCTGTTTTTT.

The rearrangement links TRBV6-5 to TRBJ1-3; TRBD1 matches at 8 bases. Germline V gene sequence: CDR1 MNHEY, CDR2 SVGAGI. The CDR3 runs 12 residues. Trimming at V came to 10 bases and at J to 5 bases, leaving 4 bases not matched to a gene. In DNA, the CDR3 is TGTGCCACCCGACAGGGGCGAAACACCATATATTTT. This translates into CATRQGRNTIYF.

The chain uses TRBV6-1 and TRBJ1-5; D remains ambiguous. The CDR3 runs 14 residues. Germline CDR1 reads MNHNS; CDR2 reads SASEGT. Trimming left V 4 bases short and J 3 bases short, with 10 bases between. The CDR3 reads CASSATVTNQPQHF. The DNA for the CDR3 is TGTGCCAGCAGTGCAACAGTCACCAATCAGCCCCAGCATTTT.

In the case of this clone: The same CDR3 is also encoded by other DNA sequences in this sample. V is TRBV7-2 and J is TRBJ2-1, with TRBD2 identical over 16 bases. V lost 4 bases to trimming and J lost 6 bases; unmatched junction nucleotides: 3. Germline V lookup: CDR1 SGHTA, CDR2 FQGNSA. The CDR3 extends over 16 amino acids. The CDR3 sequence is CASSSGLAGGRNEQFF. As DNA, the CDR3 is TGTGCCAGCAGCTCGGGACTAGCGGGAGGGCGCAATGAGCAGTTCTTC.

This clone was observed a few times. This sequence joins TRBV7-9 and TRBJ1-2; no reliable D call. Germline assignment: CDR1 SEHNR and CDR2 FQNEAQ (reference sequence). CDR3 length: 14 amino acids. Trimming cost V 3 bases and J 6 bases, with 14 bases left between them. CDR3: CASSFEGRSDGYTF. Here the CDR3 DNA reads TGTGCCAGCAGCTTTGAGGGAAGGAGCGATGGCTACACCTTC. The whole variable domain, filled in from reference TRBV7-9 and TRBJ1-2, reads DTGVSQNPRHKITKRGQNVTFRCDPISEHNRLYWYRQTLGQGPEFLTYFQNEAQLEKSRLLSDRFSAERPKGSFSTLEIQRTEQGDSAMYLCASSFEGRSDGYTFGSGTRLTVV.

The chain carries TRBV10-1 and TRBJ2-1; TRBD2 is a possible D gene (5 bases). Germline V gives CDR1 WNHNN, CDR2 SYGVQD (reference sequence). This CDR3 has 16 residues. V was clipped by 1 base and J by 1 base, with 11 bases between them. The CDR3, as DNA: TGCGCCAGCAGTGAGTTTGGAACGGGGTCCTACAATGAGCAGTTCTTC. Amino acid sequence: CASSEFGTGSYNEQFF.

Only one count was recorded for this clone. The chain carries TRBV9 and TRBJ2-2; no clear D. Per germline, CDR1 SGDLS and CDR2 YYNGEE. Deletions cut 0 bases from V and 5 bases from J, with 11 bases between. The CDR3 loop spans 15 amino acids. The CDR3 protein is CASSVAVTFTGELFF. Written as DNA, the CDR3 is TGTGCCAGCAGCGTAGCTGTGACTTTTACCGGGGAGCTGTTTTTT.

The V call is TRBV14, the J call TRBJ2-2; TRBD1 aligns across 8 bases. V shed 4 bases, J shed 3 bases, and the junction held 4 bases outside the gene matches. The V gene's germline CDR1 is SGHDN and CDR2 FVKESK. CDR3 length equals 15 residues. CDR3 in amino acids: CASSPQGAHTGELFF. The CDR3 DNA follows: TGTGCCAGCAGCCCTCAGGGGGCTCACACCGGGGAGCTGTTTTTT.

The chain is built from TRBV18 and TRBJ2-2, with a possible D match to TRBD2 (6 bases). Germline V gene data show CDR1 as KGHSH and CDR2 as LQKENI. V lost 6 bases and J lost 3, with 23 bases in between. The length of the CDR3 is 18 residues. Here the CDR3 DNA reads TGTGCCAGCTCTACCCGTCCTTCGGGGGTTAAGGACACCGGGGAGCTGTTTTTT. As protein: CASSTRPSGVKDTGELFF.

The V and J genes are TRBV5-8 and TRBJ1-2; 7 nucleotides agree with TRBD1. Per germline, CDR1 SGHTS and CDR2 YDEGEE. The CDR3 extends over 16 amino acids. With 5 bases clipped from V and 6 bases from J, the junction kept 16 bases outside the gene matches. Written as DNA, the CDR3 is TGTGCCAGCAGGCCAGCTTGGGTACAGGGGTACAATGGCTACACCTTC. Protein product: CASRPAWVQGYNGYTF.

The V call is TRBV5-6, the J call TRBJ1-1; no clear D gene. The germline V gene has CDR1 SGHDT and CDR2 YYEEEE. The CDR3 runs 14 residues. The V gene lost 4 bases and the J gene lost 1 base, with 11 bases spanning the gap. As DNA, the CDR3 is TGTGCCAGCAGCCGGCGTAGGAGGAACACTGAAGCTTTCTTT. It encodes CASSRRRRNTEAFF.

This clone was observed a handful of times. CDR3 sequence reads: CASSAPQGINEKLFF. In DNA form, the CDR3 reads TGTGCCAGTAGTGCGCCACAGGGGATTAATGAAAAACTGTTTTTT. The chain has TRBV19 and TRBJ1-4; 7 bases match TRBD1. J was trimmed by 4 bases and V by 5 bases; bases with no gene match: 7. The CDR3 consists of 15 residues. Germline CDR1 reads LNHDA; CDR2 reads SQIVND (reference sequence). The full variable domain, with the rest looked up from reference TRBV19 and TRBJ1-4, is DGGITQSPKYLFRKEGQNVTLSCEQNLNHDAMYWYRQDPGQGLRLIYYSQIVNDFQKGDIAEGYSVSREKKESFPLTVTSAQKNPTAFYLCASSAPQGINEKLFFGSGTQLSVL.

This sequence joins TRBV28 and TRBJ2-7; the match to TRBD2 covers 7 bases. The CDR3 covers 14 residues. Trimming removed 4 bases from V and 3 bases from J; junction bases left unmatched: 6. Germline assignment: CDR1 MDHEN and CDR2 SYDVKM. Written as DNA, the CDR3 is TGTGCCAGCAGTTACACTCCGGGAGGCTACGAGCAGTACTTC. Translating it yields CASSYTPGGYEQYF.

V gene TRBV6-6 combines with J gene TRBJ1-1, with D unresolved. V was trimmed by 0 bases and J by 0 bases, leaving 8 bases between them. CDR1 and CDR2 from the germline V gene are MNHNY and SVGAGI (reference sequence). The CDR3 has 15 residues. CDR3: CASSYSLPMNTEAFF. The DNA for the CDR3 is TGTGCCAGCAGTTACTCGTTACCTATGAACACTGAAGCTTTCTTT.